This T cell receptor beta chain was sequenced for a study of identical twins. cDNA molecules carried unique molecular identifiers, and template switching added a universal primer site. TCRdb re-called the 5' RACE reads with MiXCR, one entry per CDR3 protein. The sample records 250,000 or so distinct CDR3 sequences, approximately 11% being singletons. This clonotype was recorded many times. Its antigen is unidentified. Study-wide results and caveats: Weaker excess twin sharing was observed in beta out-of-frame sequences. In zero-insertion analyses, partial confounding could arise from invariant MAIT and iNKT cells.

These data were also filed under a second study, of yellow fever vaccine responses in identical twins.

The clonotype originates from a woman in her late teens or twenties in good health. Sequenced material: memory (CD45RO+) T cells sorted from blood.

In DNA, the CDR3 is TGTGCCAGCAGCCAAGGCGGCTACGAGCAGTACTTC. Translation gives CASSQGGYEQYF. The chain is built from TRBV4-2 and TRBJ2-7; no reliable D call. The CDR3 is 12 residues long. Germline loops: CDR1 LGHNA, CDR2 YNFKEQ. Trimming took 1 base from V and 3 from J, leaving 4 bases between them.